Following are 5 T cell receptor beta chains from one sample sequenced in a study of cytomegalovirus exposure and HLA in healthy donors. The study ran its PCR with 60 Vbeta and 13 Jbeta primers. Clones were sequenced by immunoSEQ multiplex PCR, and TCRdb holds only the in-frame ones, with some missing. The sample data list 75,000 to 95,000 clones. The specimen sequenced was PBMCs. All receptors come from an older woman in good health and CMV-seronegative.

The chain joins TRBV28 to TRBJ1-1; tentatively, D is TRBD1 (5 bases). The CDR3 totals 16 residues. The ends were cut back, 7 bases at V and 0 bases at J, with 18 bases in the middle. Germline loops: CDR1 MDHEN, CDR2 SYDVKM. The CDR3 DNA follows: TGTGCCAGCACCTCACCGGGACGGACTATGAACACTGAAGCTTTCTTT. The encoded protein is CASTSPGRTMNTEAFF.

The V call is TRBV5-4, the J call TRBJ2-7; 9 bases align to TRBD2. Trimming took 0 bases from V and 0 from J; bases not matched to a gene: 4. This CDR3 spans 16 amino acids. Germline-derived CDR1 and CDR2 are SGHNT and YYREEE (reference sequence). In nucleotides, the CDR3 is TGTGCCAGCAGCTTGGCACTAGCGGGTAGCTCCTACGAGCAGTACTTC. It codes for CASSLALAGSSYEQYF.

V is TRBV10-3 and J is TRBJ1-6; 8 nucleotides match TRBD1. Germline assignment: CDR1 ENHRY and CDR2 SYGVKD. The CDR3 totals 14 residues. V was clipped by 5 bases and J by 7 bases; unmatched bases: 4. This CDR3 is CAISRDRQNSPLHF. The CDR3 DNA follows: TGTGCCATCAGTCGGGACAGGCAAAATTCACCCCTCCACTTT.

The chain carries TRBV15 and TRBJ2-3; D gene unclear. The CDR3 consists of 16 residues. Germline V gene sequence: CDR1 LNHNV, CDR2 YYDKDF (reference sequence). Trimming took 0 bases from V and 6 from J, leaving 16 bases between them. In DNA, the CDR3 is TGTGCCACCAGCAGAGATCAACTCGAGCTCGGGGATACGCAGTATTTT. As protein: CATSRDQLELGDTQYF.

This chain links TRBV9 with TRBJ2-5; 9 bases agree with TRBD2. The CDR3 extends over 16 amino acids. CDR1 is SGDLS and CDR2 is YYNGEE in the germline V gene. V trimming: 0 bases; J trimming: 2 bases; junction bases outside the gene matches: 5. CDR3 residues: CASSVALSGGQETQYF. For the CDR3, the DNA is TGTGCCAGCAGCGTAGCGCTTAGCGGGGGACAAGAGACCCAGTACTTC.